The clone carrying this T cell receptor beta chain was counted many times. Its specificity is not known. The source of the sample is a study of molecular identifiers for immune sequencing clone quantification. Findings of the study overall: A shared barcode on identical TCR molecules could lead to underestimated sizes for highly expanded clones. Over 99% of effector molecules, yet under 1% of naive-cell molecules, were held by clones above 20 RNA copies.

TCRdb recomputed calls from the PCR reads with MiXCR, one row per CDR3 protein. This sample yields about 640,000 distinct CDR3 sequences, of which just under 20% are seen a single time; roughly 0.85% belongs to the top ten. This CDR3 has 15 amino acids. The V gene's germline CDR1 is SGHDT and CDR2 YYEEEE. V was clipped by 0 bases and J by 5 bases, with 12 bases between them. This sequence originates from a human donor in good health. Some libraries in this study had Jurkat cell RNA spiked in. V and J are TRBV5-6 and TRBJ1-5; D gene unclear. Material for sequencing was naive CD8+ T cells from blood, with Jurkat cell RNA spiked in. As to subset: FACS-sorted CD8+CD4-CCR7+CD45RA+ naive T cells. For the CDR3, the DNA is TGTGCCAGCAGCTTGGACTCTTCCGCAGATCAGCCCCAGCATTTT. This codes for CASSLDSSADQPQHF.